The source of this TCR beta chain is a study of cytomegalovirus exposure and HLA in healthy donors. The study, taken as a whole, reports: By a later analysis, the bulk of CMV-associated TCR beta chains appeared HLA-restricted. TCR beta chain V- and J-gene trimming was linked, in a later analysis, to a missense variant in DCLRE1C.

This clone was counted between two and nine times. Its specificity is unknown. CDR3 length: 16 residues. Trimming took 4 bases from V and 5 from J; bases not matched to a gene: 12. Germline V gene data show CDR1 as SGHRS and CDR2 as YFSETQ. PCR primers comprised 60 Vbeta and 13 Jbeta primers. Here immunoSEQ multiplex PCR was the method, and the copy in TCRdb shows in-frame clones only, minus some. The table includes 150,000 to 200,000 clones, roughly 80% detected once. This receptor was taken from a middle-aged woman in good health and CMV-seropositive. The sequencing input was PBMCs. V usage is TRBV5-1 and J usage is TRBJ1-5; 7 bases match TRBD1. Written as DNA, the CDR3 is TGCGCCAGCAGCCCTGAGCCACGGGACAGCTATCAGCCCCAGCATTTT. The encoded protein is CASSPEPRDSYQPQHF.